The 14 T cell receptor beta chains below come from one sample, sequenced in a study of blood T cells in healthy people across ages. Alongside a J-beta primer mix, a sample-barcoded 5' primer served in a second PCR lasting about 6 to 11 cycles. TCRdb re-called the 5' RACE reads through MiXCR, storing one row per CDR3 protein. The sample records more than 900,000 distinct CDR3 sequences, 20% to 25% being singletons. These data were also filed under a second study, of T cells of mothers and their children.

The sequencing input was blood. Receptor source: a girl aged 2-10 years in good health.

This chain connects TRBV12-5 to TRBJ2-5; D perhaps matches TRBD2 (6 bases). V gave up 6 bases and J gave up 4 bases, with 12 bases separating them. The CDR3 spans 13 residues. Per the germline V gene, CDR1 is LGHNT and CDR2 is FRNRAP. CDR3 residues: CASGWDSRETQYF. The DNA of the CDR3 is TGTGCTAGTGGCTGGGACTCCAGAGAGACCCAGTACTTC.

This clonotype has more than one count but fewer than ten. The chain joins TRBV6-6 to TRBJ2-1, with D perhaps matching TRBD1 or TRBD2 (5 bases each). CDR1 is MNHNY and CDR2 is SVGAGI in the germline V gene (reference sequence). Trimming took off 2 bases at V and 6 bases at J, with 8 bases between the two ends. The CDR3 length is 13 residues. CDR3 nucleotides: TGTGCCAGCAGTTACACGGGGCCCAATGAGCAGTTCTTC. This encodes CASSYTGPNEQFF.

The genes are TRBV29-1 and TRBJ2-7; 11 nucleotides match TRBD1. Germline CDR1 reads SQVTM; CDR2 reads ANQGSEA. V trimming: 4 bases; J trimming: 5 bases; junction bases outside the gene matches: 4. The CDR3 covers 13 residues. DNA for the CDR3: TGCAGCGTTGTACAGGGACAGGGGGACGAGCAGTACTTC. Translated, it gives CSVVQGQGDEQYF.

The table lists this clonotype with a few counts. V gene TRBV20-1 combines with J gene TRBJ1-3; possible D gene TRBD1, 5 bases. Germline CDR1 is DFQATT and CDR2 is SNEGSKA (reference sequence). This CDR3 spans 14 amino acids. The V end lost 3 bases, the J end lost 2 bases, and 11 bases lay between the germline ends. CDR3 nucleotide sequence: TGCAGTGCTAGCGGGGCTCGCACTGGAAACACCATATATTTT. Protein sequence: CSASGARTGNTIYF.

V gene TRBV27 combines with J gene TRBJ2-7; a weak D match, TRBD2 (6 bases). V lost 9 bases and J 6 bases, leaving 15 bases between the germline ends. CDR1 is MNHEY, CDR2 SMNVEV, per germline (reference sequence). This CDR3 region has 12 residues. The CDR3 region is CASSTGVAEQYF. The CDR3 nucleotides are TGTGCCAGTTCCACGGGGGTGGCCGAGCAGTACTTC.

The table lists this clonotype with a few counts. The chain is built from TRBV12-3 or TRBV12-4 and TRBJ2-3; TRBD1 matches 7 bases. Trimming took 5 bases from V and 3 from J; bases not matched to a gene: 11. The CDR3 has 16 residues. The DNA for the CDR3 is TGTGCCAGCAGTCCCGGGACAGACTCTCCAACAGATACGCAGTATTTT. Translated, it gives CASSPGTDSPTDTQYF.

This clonotype was found a few times. The V call is TRBV6-1, the J call TRBJ2-3, with 9 nucleotides matching TRBD2. J lost 3 bases, V lost 6 bases, and 10 bases had no gene match. Germline V CDR1 and CDR2: MNHNS, SASEGT. This CDR3 comprises 16 residues. CDR3 DNA: TGTGCCAGCAGGGCCGGACTAGCGCTAGGAACAGATACGCAGTATTTT. Translating gives CASRAGLALGTDTQYF.

This clonotype showed up just a few times. The chain uses TRBV3-1 and TRBJ2-5; possibly TRBD1 for D (6 bases). Germline CDR1 and CDR2: LGHDT and YNNKEL (reference sequence). This CDR3 region has 16 residues. V dropped 4 bases and J dropped 5 bases, with 20 bases sitting between them. Written as DNA, the CDR3 is TGTGCCAGCAGCCCAACAACGAGGGGGATAGGCGAGACCCAGTACTTC. Translated: CASSPTTRGIGETQYF.

This clonotype is a singleton in its sample. The chain links TRBV20-1 to TRBJ2-5, with TRBD1 matching over 11 bases. The J call may not be correct, given that the DNA end is closer to TRBJ2-1. This CDR3 is built from 16 residues. CDR1 and CDR2 (germline): DFQATT, SNEGSKA (reference sequence). CDR3 nucleotides: TGCAGTGCTAGGGGACAGGGGGACCTAGGGTGGAATGAGCAGTTCTTC. It translates to CSARGQGDLGWNEQFF.

Only a few counts were recorded for this clonotype. The chain couples TRBV12-5 to TRBJ2-1; 9 nucleotides agree with TRBD2. This CDR3 is 13 amino acids long. V lost 6 bases and J lost 9; bases outside the gene matches: 6. Germline CDR1 LGHNT, CDR2 FRNRAP. In DNA form, the CDR3 reads TGTGCTAGTGGCCTAGCGGGATGGAGTGAGCAGTTCTTC. Translation gives CASGLAGWSEQFF. The full variable domain, in which reference TRBV12-5 and TRBJ2-1 provide the parts outside the CDR3, is DARVTQTPRHKVTEMGQEVTMRCQPILGHNTVFWYRQTMMQGLELLAYFRNRAPLDDSGMPKDRFSAEMPDATLATLKIQPSEPRDSAVYFCASGLAGWSEQFFGPGTRLTVL.

This clonotype was found a few times. The V and J genes are TRBV12-3 or TRBV12-4 and TRBJ1-5; D not resolved. The CDR3 totals 15 residues. Trimming pared 6 bases from V and 1 base from J, leaving 13 bases between. The CDR3 loop is CASRAYFGSNQPQHF. The DNA for the CDR3 is TGTGCCAGCAGAGCCTACTTCGGGAGCAATCAGCCCCAGCATTTT.

This clonotype has more than one count but fewer than ten. The junction differs from germline at one of its ends, possibly a read error. V usage is TRBV3-1 and J usage is TRBJ1-2; D is uncertain. Germline CDR1 reads LGHDT; CDR2 reads YNNKEL (reference sequence). This CDR3 comprises 15 residues. The CDR3 loop reads CASSQDPQDSFGYTF. CDR3 nucleotides: TGTGCCAGCAGTCAAGATCCCCAGGATAGTTTTGGCTACACCTTC.

The table lists this clonotype with a few counts. The genes are TRBV20-1 and TRBJ1-6, with D unresolved. Deletions cut 2 bases from V and 9 bases from J, with 11 bases between. The CDR3 totals 13 residues. Germline V gives CDR1 DFQATT, CDR2 SNEGSKA (reference sequence). The CDR3 sequence: CSARRIMSSPLHF. The CDR3 coding sequence is TGCAGTGCTAGACGGATTATGTCTTCACCCCTCCACTTT.

The chain recombines TRBV4-1 with TRBJ2-1; no clear D gene. Trimming removed 0 bases from V and 3 bases from J, with 12 bases in between. Germline V lookup: CDR1 MGHRA, CDR2 YSYEKL. This CDR3 is built from 16 residues. The CDR3 region is CASSQDQVVGYNEQFF. The CDR3 region has the DNA TGCGCCAGCAGCCAAGATCAAGTCGTGGGCTACAATGAGCAGTTCTTC.